These T cell receptor beta chains were read from a single sample in a study of response to subunit inactivated influenza vaccine. Each CDR3 protein gets one entry after TCRdb re-called the RT-PCR reads with MiXCR. The table records some 570,000 distinct CDR3 sequences, 11% of them present only once. This sample also belongs to another study, concerning T cells expressing NK-cell markers.

The sample consisted of PBMCs from blood, taken on the day of vaccination. These receptor sequences come from a man aged 45-65 years who received an inactivated influenza vaccine. Each CDR3 is given with its conserved first and last residue. A D gene is named only where the DNA matches it firmly. Clone size, where shown, is once, few, many, or a class for clones that have expanded.

v_gene	abundance	d_gene	len	j_gene	CDR3nt	CDR3aa
TRBV20-1	few	TRBD2	14	TRBJ2-1	TGCAGTGCTAGGGGGCTAGCGGGAACTTATGAGCAGTTCTTC	CSARGLAGTYEQFF
TRBV6-2/TRBV6-3	NA	TRBD2	16	TRBJ2-1	TGTGCCAGCAGTCAACTGCCGGGACTAGGCGGAACGGAGCAGTTCTTC	CASSQLPGLGGTEQFF
TRBV4-3	NA	NA	14	TRBJ2-2	TGCGCCAGCAGCCAAGTACACCCAGCCGGGGAGCTGTTTTTT	CASSQVHPAGELFF
TRBV29-1	few	TRBD1	15	TRBJ2-7	TGCAGCGTTGAAGACACGGGACAGGTCAATGCGGCGCAGTACTTC	CSVEDTGQVNAAQYF
TRBV27	few	NA	14	TRBJ1-2	TGTGCCAGCACCATGAGGGCAGGAGACTATGGCTACACCTTC	CASTMRAGDYGYTF
TRBV9	few	NA	14	TRBJ2-7	TGTGCCAGCAGCACGGGACGGACCCCCTACGAGCAGTACTTC	CASSTGRTPYEQYF
TRBV3-1	few	TRBD1	15	TRBJ2-7	TGTGCCAGCAGCCAAGCTGGGACAGGACCTTTCAAGCAGTACTTC	CASSQAGTGPFKQYF
TRBV9	NA	TRBD1	17	TRBJ2-6	TGTGCCAGCAGCGTAGCGGGACAGTACTCTGGGGCCAACGTCCTGACTTTC	CASSVAGQYSGANVLTF
TRBV20-1	many	TRBD2	19	TRBJ2-7	TGCAGTACGGGGCGGAGCGGGAGTTTGTCCCGGGCGGGGTCCTACGAGCAGTACTTC	CSTGRSGSLSRAGSYEQYF
TRBV12-3/TRBV12-4	few	NA	16	TRBJ2-7	TGTGCCAGCAGTTTGGGCGGGGCAGCTGCTTCCTACGAGCAGTACTTC	CASSLGGAAASYEQYF
TRBV9	many	TRBD1	15	TRBJ2-7	TGTGCCAGCAGCAGCCGGACAGGGGGATCCTACGAGCAGTACTTC	CASSSRTGGSYEQYF
TRBV12-3/TRBV12-4	many	TRBD1	16	TRBJ2-2	TGTGCCAGCAGCATGCCTACAGGGGCGCTTACCGGGGAGCTGTTTTTT	CASSMPTGALTGELFF
TRBV12-3/TRBV12-4	few	NA	13	TRBJ2-1	TGTGCCAGCACCATCAGAACTGGTAATGAGCAGTTCTTC	CASTIRTGNEQFF
TRBV5-4	NA	NA	14	TRBJ2-2	TGTGCCAGCAGCTTGGACAGCTGGATCGGGGAGCTGTTTTTT	CASSLDSWIGELFF
TRBV6-2/TRBV6-3	few	TRBD1	14	TRBJ2-2	TGTGCCGGCCGGACAGGGGGCAACACCGGGGAGCTGTTTTTT	CAGRTGGNTGELFF
TRBV12-3/TRBV12-4	many	TRBD1	14	TRBJ2-1	TGTGCCAGCAGTTTAGCGCTACAGGGGGGCGAGCAGTTCTTC	CASSLALQGGEQFF
TRBV12-3/TRBV12-4	many	TRBD1	14	TRBJ2-5	TGTGCCAGCAGTTGGCCGGGACAGCAAGAGACCCAGTACTTC	CASSWPGQQETQYF
TRBV5-1	NA	NA	15	TRBJ2-7	TGCGCCAGCAGCGGCGGGGAGCCCTACTCCTACGAGCAGTACTTC	CASSGGEPYSYEQYF
TRBV28	few	NA	14	TRBJ1-3	TGTGCCAGCAGTTTGCCAGGCACGGGAAACACCATATATTTT	CASSLPGTGNTIYF
TRBV12-3/TRBV12-4	many	TRBD1	15	TRBJ2-5	TGTGCCAGCAGCGACCAGGACAGGGGGCTGGAGACCCAGTACTTC	CASSDQDRGLETQYF
TRBV5-1	few	NA	15	TRBJ1-1	TGCGCCAGCAGCCAAGGACAGTACATGAACACTGAAGCTTTCTTT	CASSQGQYMNTEAFF
TRBV30	few	NA	13	TRBJ2-5	TGTGCCTGGAGTAGGACAGACCAAGAGACCCAGTACTTC	CAWSRTDQETQYF
TRBV6-5	NA	NA	14	TRBJ2-2	TGTGCCAGCAGTTACCCGCGGATTCCCGGGGAGCTGTTTTTT	CASSYPRIPGELFF
TRBV7-9	NA	NA	14	TRBJ2-7	TGTGCCAGCAGCTTCCCGGGACATAACTACGAGCAGTACTTC	CASSFPGHNYEQYF
TRBV10-3	few	TRBD2	15	TRBJ2-3	TGTGCCATCCGGACTAGCGGAGGAGGGGCAGATACGCAGTATTTT	CAIRTSGGGADTQYF
TRBV20-1	few	TRBD2	15	TRBJ2-1	TGCAGTGCTAGAGATCAAGCGGGGGGGCCGCATGAGCAGTTCTTC	CSARDQAGGPHEQFF
TRBV6-5	NA	NA	15	TRBJ2-1	TGTGCCAGCAGTTACCTTAAGGCTGAATTAGATGAGCAGTTCTTC	CASSYLKAELDEQFF
TRBV13	NA	NA	16	TRBJ2-3	TGTGCCAGCAGCCCAGCTGGGTGGGGGAGCACAGATACGCAGTATTTT	CASSPAGWGSTDTQYF
TRBV2	few	NA	15	TRBJ2-1	TGTGCCAGCCTTAGTCGGGACGGCCCTTACAATGAGCAGTTCTTC	CASLSRDGPYNEQFF
TRBV6-1	few	NA	16	TRBJ2-6	TGTGCCACCACCCCCGAGGGGAACTCTGGGGCCAACGTCCTGACTTTC	CATTPEGNSGANVLTF
TRBV5-1	few	NA	14	TRBJ2-1	TGCGCCAGCAGCTTGAGTGCCTCAGAAAATGAGCAGTTCTTC	CASSLSASENEQFF
TRBV24-1	many	TRBD2	15	TRBJ2-5	TGTGCCACCAGTGAATTAGCGGGGGGGCAAGAGACCCAGTACTTC	CATSELAGGQETQYF
TRBV4-1	few	NA	14	TRBJ2-5	TGCGCCAGCAGCCAAGATTTTCGACAAGAGACCCAGTACTTC	CASSQDFRQETQYF
TRBV24-1	few	TRBD1	17	TRBJ1-1	TGTGCCACCAGTGATTTCGACAGGGCCTCGAGGGACACTGAAGCTTTCTTT	CATSDFDRASRDTEAFF
TRBV18	few	TRBD2	15	TRBJ2-7	TGTGCCAGCTCACCCAAGCGGGAGAGCACCTACGAGCAGTACTTC	CASSPKRESTYEQYF
TRBV10-3	few	TRBD1	15	TRBJ1-2	TGTGCCATCAGTAGCTATTCGGGACAGTTTTATGGCTACACCTTC	CAISSYSGQFYGYTF
TRBV29-1	many	NA	11	TRBJ2-7	TGCAGCGTTGGTTCCACCTACGAGCAGTACTTC	CSVGSTYEQYF
TRBV7-9	NA	TRBD2	17	TRBJ2-1	TGTGCCAGCAGCTTCCGAGGACTAGCGGGAGGGCTCCATGAGCAGTTCTTC	CASSFRGLAGGLHEQFF
TRBV6-1	few	NA	15	TRBJ2-7	TGTGCCAGCAGTCCTCCAGGGAGGGGGTCCTACGAGCAGTACTTC	CASSPPGRGSYEQYF
TRBV12-3/TRBV12-4	few	TRBD1	12	TRBJ1-1	TGTGCCAGCAGTTTCTTCAGGGGGCAAGCTTTCTTT	CASSFFRGQAFF
TRBV7-9	NA	TRBD2	15	TRBJ2-7	TGTGCCAGCAGCTTAGCTAGCGGGGCCTCCTACGAGCAGTCCTTC	CASSLASGASYEQSF
TRBV7-2	many	NA	15	TRBJ2-7	TGTGCCAGCAGCGCCCGAGGGGGGGGCCCTTACGAGCAGTACTTC	CASSARGGGPYEQYF
TRBV7-2	few	TRBD1	13	TRBJ2-3	TGTGCCAGCAGCTTAAAGACAGGGTACCCGCAGTATTTT	CASSLKTGYPQYF
TRBV10-1	few	NA	14	TRBJ2-1	TGCGCCAGCAGTGAGAATTTGGACAGAAATGAGCAGTTCTTC	CASSENLDRNEQFF
TRBV29-1	few	TRBD2	14	TRBJ2-3	TGCAGCGTTGAAGCTAGCGGGAGCGCAGATACGCAGTATTTT	CSVEASGSADTQYF
TRBV18	few	NA	14	TRBJ2-2	TGTGCCAGCTGCGATATAGTGAACACCGGGGAGCTGTTTTTT	CASCDIVNTGELFF
TRBV10-3	few	TRBD1	12	TRBJ2-7	TGTGCCGCTCGGGACAGATACTACGAGCAGTACTTC	CAARDRYYEQYF
TRBV6-1	few	NA	15	TRBJ1-5	TGTGCCAGCAGCGCCAGACAGGTTAGCAATCAGCCCCAGCATTTT	CASSARQVSNQPQHF
TRBV28	NA	NA	15	TRBJ2-5	TGTGCCAGCAGTTTTAGTCCCAACTACCAAGAGACCCAGTACTTC	CASSFSPNYQETQYF
TRBV4-2	few	TRBD2	17	TRBJ2-1	TGTGCCAGCAGCCCCAAAGAGCGGGAGTGGTCCTACAATGAGCAGTTCTTC	CASSPKEREWSYNEQFF
TRBV7-9	NA	NA	16	TRBJ2-3	TGTGCCAGCAGCTTTGGGGCTAGCTCTTTCACAGATACGCAGTATTTT	CASSFGASSFTDTQYF
TRBV18	NA	NA	15	TRBJ2-1	TGTGCCAGCTCAGTTGAGCAGGGGCACTACAATGAGCAGTTCTTC	CASSVEQGHYNEQFF
TRBV11-2	NA	NA	18	TRBJ2-7	TGTGCCAGCAGTTCTAGGGGTCTAGGGGGAGCCCAGACCTACGAGCAGTACTTC	CASSSRGLGGAQTYEQYF
TRBV7-9	few	NA	15	TRBJ2-1	TGTGCCAGCAGCTTCCGCGGGGGCACCCTCAATGAGCAGTTCTTC	CASSFRGGTLNEQFF
TRBV12-3/TRBV12-4	many	TRBD1	15	TRBJ2-3	TGTGCCAGCAGTTTCAGACAGGGGAGCACAGATACGCAGTATTTT	CASSFRQGSTDTQYF